This TCR beta chain originates from a study of radiotherapy plus CTLA-4 blockade in lung cancer. About the study: 18% of patients responded objectively, and approximately 31% achieved disease control.

Clones were sequenced by immunoSEQ multiplex PCR, and TCRdb holds only the in-frame ones, with some missing. The table lists 45,000 to 75,000 clones, over 70% of them singletons, with roughly 4% in the top ten. Study-wide points: Response was reportedly best predicted by early blood T cell clone dynamics, with interferon-beta.

Germline CDR1 KGHSH, CDR2 LQKENI. This CDR3 is 17 amino acids long. Trimming took 8 bases from V and 2 from J, leaving 24 bases between them. With regard to this clone: Its antigen is not known.

This receptor was identified in a human donor with non-small cell lung cancer who had a partial response to radiotherapy plus ipilimumab. The chain is built from TRBV18 and TRBJ2-5; maybe TRBD1 (7 bases). Sequences were derived from peripheral blood, sampled from a patient treated with radiotherapy plus ipilimumab. The CDR3 coding sequence is TGTGCCAGCACACAACGCGGGACAGCAGATTCTCAAGAGACCCAGTACTTC. This codes for CASTQRGTADSQETQYF. The whole variable domain, filled in from reference TRBV18 and TRBJ2-5, reads NAGVMQNPRHLVRRRGQEARLRCSPMKGHSHVYWYRQLPEEGLKFMVYLQKENIIDESGMPKERFSAEFPKEGPSILRIQQVVRGDSAAYFCASTQRGTADSQETQYFGPGTRLLVL.